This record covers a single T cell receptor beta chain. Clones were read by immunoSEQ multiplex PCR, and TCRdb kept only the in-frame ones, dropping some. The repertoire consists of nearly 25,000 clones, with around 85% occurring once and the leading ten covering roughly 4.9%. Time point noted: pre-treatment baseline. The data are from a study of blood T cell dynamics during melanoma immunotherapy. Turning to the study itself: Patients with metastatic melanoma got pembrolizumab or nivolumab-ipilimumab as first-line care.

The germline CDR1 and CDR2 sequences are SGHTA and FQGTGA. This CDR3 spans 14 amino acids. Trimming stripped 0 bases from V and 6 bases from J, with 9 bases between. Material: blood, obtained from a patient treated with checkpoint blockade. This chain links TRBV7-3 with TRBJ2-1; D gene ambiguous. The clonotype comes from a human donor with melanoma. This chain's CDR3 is CASSLTSQFNEQFF. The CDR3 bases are TGTGCCAGCAGCTTAACGTCCCAGTTCAATGAGCAGTTCTTC. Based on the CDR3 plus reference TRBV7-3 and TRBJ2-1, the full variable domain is GAGVSQTPSNKVTEKGKYVELRCDPISGHTALYWYRQSLGQGPEFLIYFQGTGAADDSGLPNDRFFAVRPEGSVSTLKIQRTERGDSAVYLCASSLTSQFNEQFFGPGTRLTVL.